Listed here is a single T cell receptor beta chain. This specimen belongs to a study of blood T cell repertoires in COVID-19. Looking at the study overall: Sources were T cells, B-cell-depleted T cells, or PBMCs; the material itself was cDNA or gDNA.

Methods used by the authors: For nucleated cells, counts were estimated from reference gene primer amplification. Only in-frame clones appear in the TCRdb table, and some are missing; sequencing was by immunoSEQ multiplex PCR. The V and J calls and clone size are taken from that table; D and trimming were inferred from the DNA. The data show approximately 410,000 clones, around 86% seen once. The TCR comes from a woman aged 25-40 years with active or convalescent COVID-19. The sequenced sample consisted of peripheral blood.

The CDR3 DNA reads as TGCGCCAGCATCAGGACAGGGTTGGCTGAAGCTTTCTTT. This sequence encodes CASIRTGLAEAFF. The chain joins TRBV5-1 to TRBJ1-1, with 8 bases identical to TRBD1. The CDR3 covers 13 residues. Germline V gene lookup returns CDR1 SGHRS and CDR2 YFSETQ. V was pared by 6 bases and J by 6 bases, with 7 bases of the junction left unmatched.